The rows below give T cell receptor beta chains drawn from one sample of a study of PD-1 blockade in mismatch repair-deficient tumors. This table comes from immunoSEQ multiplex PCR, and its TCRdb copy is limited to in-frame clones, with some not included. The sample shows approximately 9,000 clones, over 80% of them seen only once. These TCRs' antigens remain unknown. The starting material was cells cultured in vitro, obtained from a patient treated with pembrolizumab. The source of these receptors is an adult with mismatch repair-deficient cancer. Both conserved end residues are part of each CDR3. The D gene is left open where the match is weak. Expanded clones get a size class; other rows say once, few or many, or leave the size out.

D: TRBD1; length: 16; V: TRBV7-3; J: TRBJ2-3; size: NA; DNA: TGTGCCAGCAGCTTCAGACAGGGGGGAGACACAGATACGCAGTATTTT; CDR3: CASSFRQGGDTDTQYF
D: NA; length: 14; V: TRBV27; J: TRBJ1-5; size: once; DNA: TGTGCCAGCAGTCCTCGTCTAAGCAATCAGCCCCAGCATTTT; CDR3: CASSPRLSNQPQHF
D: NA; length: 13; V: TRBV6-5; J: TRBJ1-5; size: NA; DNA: TGTGCCAGCAGTTACGGGGGGAATCAGCCCCAGCATTTT; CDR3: CASSYGGNQPQHF
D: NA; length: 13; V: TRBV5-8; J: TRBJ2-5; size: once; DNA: TGTGCCAGCAGTTATCCTAGCGCGGAGACCCAGTACTTC; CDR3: CASSYPSAETQYF
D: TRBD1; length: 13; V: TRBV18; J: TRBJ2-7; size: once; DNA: TGTGCCAGCTCACCCGGACAGGGCAACGAGCAGTACTTC; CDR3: CASSPGQGNEQYF
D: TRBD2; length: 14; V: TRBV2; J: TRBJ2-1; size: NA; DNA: TGTGCCAGGAGGGGCGGGAGCTCCTACAATGAGCAGTTCTTC; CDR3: CARRGGSSYNEQFF
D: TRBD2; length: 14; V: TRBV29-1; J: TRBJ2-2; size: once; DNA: TGCAGCGTTGAAGGGGGAGGGTACACCGGGGAGCTGTTTTTT; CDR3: CSVEGGGYTGELFF
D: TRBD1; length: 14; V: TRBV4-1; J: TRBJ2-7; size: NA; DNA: TGCGCCAGCAGCTACCGGGACAGGGGGTACGAGCAGTACTTC; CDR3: CASSYRDRGYEQYF
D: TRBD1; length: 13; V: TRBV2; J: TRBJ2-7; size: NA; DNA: TGTGCCAGCAAACGACAGGGGGCCTACGAGCAGTACTTC; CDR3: CASKRQGAYEQYF
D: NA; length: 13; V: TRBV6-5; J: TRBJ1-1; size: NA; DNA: TGTGCCAGCAGTTACGGGAAAAACACTGAAGCTTTCTTT; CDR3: CASSYGKNTEAFF
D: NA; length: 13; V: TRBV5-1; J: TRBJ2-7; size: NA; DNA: TGCGCCAGCAGCTTAGGCCAAACGGGCGAGCAGTACTTC; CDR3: CASSLGQTGEQYF
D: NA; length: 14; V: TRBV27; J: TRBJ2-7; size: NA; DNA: TGTGCCAGCAGAAACAGTTATTCTCGGTTAGAGCAGTACTTC; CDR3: CASRNSYSRLEQYF
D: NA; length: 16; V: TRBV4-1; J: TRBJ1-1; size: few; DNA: TGCGCCAGCAGCCAAGATGTGGCAGGAAGGAACACTGAAGCTTTCTTT; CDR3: CASSQDVAGRNTEAFF
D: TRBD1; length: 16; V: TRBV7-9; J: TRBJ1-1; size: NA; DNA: TGTGCCAGCAGCTTAATGACAGGGGGCAGGGACACTGAAGCTTTCTTT; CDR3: CASSLMTGGRDTEAFF
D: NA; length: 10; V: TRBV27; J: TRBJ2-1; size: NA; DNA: TGTGCCAGCGCCGGCCATGAGCAGTTCTTC; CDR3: CASAGHEQFF
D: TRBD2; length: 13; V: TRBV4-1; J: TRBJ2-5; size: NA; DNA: TGCGCCAGCAGCCAAGACGGGGGGGAGACCCAGTACTTC; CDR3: CASSQDGGETQYF
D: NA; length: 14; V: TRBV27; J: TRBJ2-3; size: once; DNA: TGTGCCAGCAGTTTATTGGGAGGCACAGATACGCAGTATTTT; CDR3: CASSLLGGTDTQYF
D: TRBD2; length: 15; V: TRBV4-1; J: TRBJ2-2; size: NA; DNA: TGCGCCAGCAGCCAAGTGGGGGGGACCACCGGGGAGCTGTTTTTT; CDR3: CASSQVGGTTGELFF
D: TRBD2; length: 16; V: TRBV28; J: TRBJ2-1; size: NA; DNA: TGTGCCAGCCGTATAGCGGGAGCCGCCTCCTACAATGAGCAGTTCTTC; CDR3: CASRIAGAASYNEQFF
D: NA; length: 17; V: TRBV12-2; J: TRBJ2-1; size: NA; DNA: TGTGCAAGTCGCTTAGTCGTTTTTAGACTAGCCCCCAATGAGCAGTTCTTC; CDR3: CASRLVVFRLAPNEQFF
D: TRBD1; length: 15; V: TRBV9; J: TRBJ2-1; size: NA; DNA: TGTGCCAGCAGCGTAAGACAGGGGAGACAAAATGAGCAGTTCTTC; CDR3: CASSVRQGRQNEQFF
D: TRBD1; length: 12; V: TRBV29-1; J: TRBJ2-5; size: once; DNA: TGCAGCGCCCAGGACAGGGGTGAGACCCAGTACTTC; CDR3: CSAQDRGETQYF
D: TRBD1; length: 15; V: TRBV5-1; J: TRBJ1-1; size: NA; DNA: TGCGCCAGCAGCTTGGGGACAGGGCCCGCCTATGAAGCTTTCTTT; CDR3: CASSLGTGPAYEAFF
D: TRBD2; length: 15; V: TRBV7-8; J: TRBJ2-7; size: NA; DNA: TGTGCCAGCAGCTTAACTTCAGCGGGACCTCTCGAGCAGTACTTC; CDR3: CASSLTSAGPLEQYF
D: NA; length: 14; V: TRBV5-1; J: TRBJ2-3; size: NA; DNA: TGCGCCAGCAGCTTGGACGCCAGCACAGATACGCAGTATTTT; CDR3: CASSLDASTDTQYF